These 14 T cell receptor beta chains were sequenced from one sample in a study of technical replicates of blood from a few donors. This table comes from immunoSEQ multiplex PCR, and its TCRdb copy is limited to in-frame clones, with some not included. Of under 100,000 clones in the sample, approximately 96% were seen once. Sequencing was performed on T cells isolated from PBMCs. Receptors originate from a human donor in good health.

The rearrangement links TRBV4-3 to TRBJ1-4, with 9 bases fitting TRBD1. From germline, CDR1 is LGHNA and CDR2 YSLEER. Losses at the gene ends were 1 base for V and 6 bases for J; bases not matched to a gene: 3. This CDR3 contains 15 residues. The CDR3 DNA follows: TGCGCCAGCAGCCAAGGGACAGGGGCTTATGAAAAACTGTTTTTT. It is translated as CASSQGTGAYEKLFF.

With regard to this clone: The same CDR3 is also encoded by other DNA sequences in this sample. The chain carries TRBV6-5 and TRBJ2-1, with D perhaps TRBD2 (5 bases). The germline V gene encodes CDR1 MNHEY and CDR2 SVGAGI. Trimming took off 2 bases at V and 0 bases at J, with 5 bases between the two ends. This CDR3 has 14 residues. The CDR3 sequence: CASSYGSSYNEQFF. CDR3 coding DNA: TGTGCCAGCAGTTACGGGAGCTCCTACAATGAGCAGTTCTTC.

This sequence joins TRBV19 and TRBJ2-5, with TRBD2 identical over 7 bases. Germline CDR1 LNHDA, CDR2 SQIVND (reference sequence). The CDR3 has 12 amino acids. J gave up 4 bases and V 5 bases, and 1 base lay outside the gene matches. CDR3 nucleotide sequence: TGTGCCAGTAGTCCTAGCGGAGAGACCCAGTACTTC. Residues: CASSPSGETQYF.

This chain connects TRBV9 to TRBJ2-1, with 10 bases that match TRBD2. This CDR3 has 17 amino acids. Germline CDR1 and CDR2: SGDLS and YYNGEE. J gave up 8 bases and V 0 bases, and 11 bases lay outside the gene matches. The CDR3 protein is CASSVGGGASGSDEQFF. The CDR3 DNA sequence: TGTGCCAGCAGCGTAGGGGGCGGGGCTAGCGGGAGTGATGAGCAGTTCTTC.

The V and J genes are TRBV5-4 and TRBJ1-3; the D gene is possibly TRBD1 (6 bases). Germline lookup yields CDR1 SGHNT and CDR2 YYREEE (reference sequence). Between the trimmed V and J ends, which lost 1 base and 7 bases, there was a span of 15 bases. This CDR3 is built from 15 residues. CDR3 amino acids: CASSLLEGVGNTIYF. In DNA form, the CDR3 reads TGTGCCAGCAGCTTGTTAGAGGGGGTAGGTAACACCATATATTTT.

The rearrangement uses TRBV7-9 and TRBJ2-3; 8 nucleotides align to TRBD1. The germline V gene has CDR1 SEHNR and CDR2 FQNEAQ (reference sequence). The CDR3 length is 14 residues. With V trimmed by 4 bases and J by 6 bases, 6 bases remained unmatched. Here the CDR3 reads CASSSPTGADTQYF. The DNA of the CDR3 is TGTGCCAGCAGCTCGCCGACAGGGGCGGATACGCAGTATTTT.

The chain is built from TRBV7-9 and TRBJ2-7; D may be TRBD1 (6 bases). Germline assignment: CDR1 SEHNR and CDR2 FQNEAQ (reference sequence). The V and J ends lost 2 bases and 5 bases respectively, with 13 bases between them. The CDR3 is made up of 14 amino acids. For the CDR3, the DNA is TGTGCCAGCAGCTTATACGGGACAATGAACGAGCAGTACTTC. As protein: CASSLYGTMNEQYF. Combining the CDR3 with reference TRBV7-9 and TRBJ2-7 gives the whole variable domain DTGVSQNPRHKITKRGQNVTFRCDPISEHNRLYWYRQTLGQGPEFLTYFQNEAQLEKSRLLSDRFSAERPKGSFSTLEIQRTEQGDSAMYLCASSLYGTMNEQYFGPGTRLTVT.

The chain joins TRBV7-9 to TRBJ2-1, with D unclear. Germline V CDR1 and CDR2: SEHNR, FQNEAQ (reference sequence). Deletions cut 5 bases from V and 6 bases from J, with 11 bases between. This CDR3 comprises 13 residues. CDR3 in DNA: TGTGCCAGCAGCCTTACTAAGCTCAATGAGCAGTTCTTC. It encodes CASSLTKLNEQFF.

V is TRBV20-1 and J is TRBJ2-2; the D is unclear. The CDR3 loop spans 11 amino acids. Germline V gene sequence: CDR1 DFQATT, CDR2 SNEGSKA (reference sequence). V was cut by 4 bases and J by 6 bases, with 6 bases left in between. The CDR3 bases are TGCAGTGCTATTTATGCCGGGGAGCTGTTTTTT. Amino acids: CSAIYAGELFF.

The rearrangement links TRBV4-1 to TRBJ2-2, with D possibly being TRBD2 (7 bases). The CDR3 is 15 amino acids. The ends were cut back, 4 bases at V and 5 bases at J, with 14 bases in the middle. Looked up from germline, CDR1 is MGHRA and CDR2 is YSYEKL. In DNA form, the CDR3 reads TGCGCCAGCAGCCGGGGAGGGGGGGGGACCGGGGAGCTGTTTTTT. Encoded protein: CASSRGGGGTGELFF.

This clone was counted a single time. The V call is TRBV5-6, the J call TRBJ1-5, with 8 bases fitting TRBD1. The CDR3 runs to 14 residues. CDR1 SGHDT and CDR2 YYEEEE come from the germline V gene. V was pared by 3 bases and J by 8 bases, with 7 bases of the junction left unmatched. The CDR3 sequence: CASSSGGGREPQHF. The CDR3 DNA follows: TGTGCCAGCAGCTCAGGGGGCGGAAGGGAGCCCCAGCATTTT.

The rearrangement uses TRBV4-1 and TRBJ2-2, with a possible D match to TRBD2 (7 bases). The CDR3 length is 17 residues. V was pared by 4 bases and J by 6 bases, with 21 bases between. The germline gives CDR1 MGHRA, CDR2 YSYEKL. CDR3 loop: CASSRLGGGSESGELFF. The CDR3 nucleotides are TGCGCCAGCAGCCGCTTGGGAGGGGGAAGTGAGTCCGGGGAGCTGTTTTTT.

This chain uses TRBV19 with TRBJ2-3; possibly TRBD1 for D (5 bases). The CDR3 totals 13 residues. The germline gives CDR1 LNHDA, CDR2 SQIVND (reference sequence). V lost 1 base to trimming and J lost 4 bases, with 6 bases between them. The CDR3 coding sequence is TGTGCCAGTAGTATAGTAGGGGCAGATACGCAGTATTTT. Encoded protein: CASSIVGADTQYF.

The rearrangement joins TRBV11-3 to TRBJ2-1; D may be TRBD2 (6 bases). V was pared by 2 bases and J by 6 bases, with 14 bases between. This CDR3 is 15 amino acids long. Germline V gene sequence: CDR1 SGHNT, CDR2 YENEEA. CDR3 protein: CASSLSGTSGNEQFF. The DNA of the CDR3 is TGTGCCAGCAGCTTATCCGGGACTTCAGGCAATGAGCAGTTCTTC.